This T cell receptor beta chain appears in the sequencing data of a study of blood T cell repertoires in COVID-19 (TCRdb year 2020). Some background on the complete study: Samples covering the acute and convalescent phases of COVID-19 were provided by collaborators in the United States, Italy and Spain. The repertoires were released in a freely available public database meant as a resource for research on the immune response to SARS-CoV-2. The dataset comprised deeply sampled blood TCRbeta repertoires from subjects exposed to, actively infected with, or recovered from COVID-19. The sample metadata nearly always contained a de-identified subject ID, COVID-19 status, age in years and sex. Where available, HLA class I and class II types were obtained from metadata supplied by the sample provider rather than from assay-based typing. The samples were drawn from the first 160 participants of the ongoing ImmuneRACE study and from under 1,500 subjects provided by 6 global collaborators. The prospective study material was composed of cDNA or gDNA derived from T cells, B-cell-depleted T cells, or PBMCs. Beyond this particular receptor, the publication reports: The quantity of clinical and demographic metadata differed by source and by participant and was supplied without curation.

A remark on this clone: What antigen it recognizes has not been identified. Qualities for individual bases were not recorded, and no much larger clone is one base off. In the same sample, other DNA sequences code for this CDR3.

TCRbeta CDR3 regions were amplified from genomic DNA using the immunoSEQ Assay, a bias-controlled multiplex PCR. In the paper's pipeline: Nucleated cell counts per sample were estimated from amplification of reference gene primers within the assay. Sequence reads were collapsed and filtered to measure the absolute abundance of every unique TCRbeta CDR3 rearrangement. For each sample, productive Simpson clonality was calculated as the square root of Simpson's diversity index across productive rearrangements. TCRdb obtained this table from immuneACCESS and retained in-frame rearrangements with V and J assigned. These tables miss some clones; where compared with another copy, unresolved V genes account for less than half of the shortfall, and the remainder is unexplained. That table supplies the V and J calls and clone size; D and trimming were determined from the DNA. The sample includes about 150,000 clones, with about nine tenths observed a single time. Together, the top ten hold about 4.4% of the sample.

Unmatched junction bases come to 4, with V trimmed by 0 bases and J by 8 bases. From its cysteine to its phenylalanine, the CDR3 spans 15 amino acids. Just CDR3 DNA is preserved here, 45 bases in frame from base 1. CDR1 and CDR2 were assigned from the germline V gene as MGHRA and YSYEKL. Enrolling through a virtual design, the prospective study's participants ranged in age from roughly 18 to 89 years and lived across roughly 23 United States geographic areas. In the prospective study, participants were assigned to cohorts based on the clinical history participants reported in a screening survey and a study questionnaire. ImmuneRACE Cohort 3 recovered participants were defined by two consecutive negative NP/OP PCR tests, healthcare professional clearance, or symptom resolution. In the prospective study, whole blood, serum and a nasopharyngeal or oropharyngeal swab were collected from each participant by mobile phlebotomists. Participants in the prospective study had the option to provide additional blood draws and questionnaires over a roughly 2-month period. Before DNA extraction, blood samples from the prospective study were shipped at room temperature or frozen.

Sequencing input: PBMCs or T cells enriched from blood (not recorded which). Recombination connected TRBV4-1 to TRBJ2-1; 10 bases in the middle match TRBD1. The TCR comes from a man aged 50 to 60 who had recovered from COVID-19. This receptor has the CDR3 CASSQDGTGVDEQFF. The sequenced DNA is TGCGCCAGCAGCCAAGACGGGACAGGGGTGGATGAGCAGTTCTTC.